This T cell receptor beta chain stems from a study of shared clonotypes between healthy human individuals. Study at large: Researchers assigned three CD4 naive, three CD4 memory, two CD8 naive and one CD8 memory plate to each donor. General study findings and limits: Owing to a small donor count, the genetic and exposure-history diversity represented was limited.

Concerning this clone: Its antigen is not identified.

The repertoire was sequenced with immunoSEQ multiplex PCR; TCRdb's copy has only in-frame clones and lacks some. The sample has approximately 2,000,000 clones; about nine tenths are singletons. Caucasian adults residing in Nashville, Tennessee made up all the donors. A split of CD4+ cells into CD45RA+ naive and CD45RA-negative memory subsets was performed. Germline values: CDR1 GTSNPN, CDR2 SVGIG (reference sequence). Trimming took 2 bases from V and 13 from J; bases not matched to a gene: 7. The CDR3 totals 12 residues. This receptor was identified in a man between 18 and 35 years old in good health. Some clones in this sample may be carry-over from other donors' samples. The chain links TRBV30 to TRBJ1-2; 10 bases are a match to TRBD1. The sequencing sample was made of naive CD4+ T cells from PBMCs. Indicated subset: CD45RA+ positively selected. CDR3 region: CAWSPGQGNATF. CDR3 nucleotides: TGTGCCTGGAGTCCGGGACAGGGGAATGCCACCTTC. Combining the CDR3 with reference TRBV30 and TRBJ1-2 gives the whole variable domain SQTIHQWPATLVQPVGSPLSLECTVEGTSNPNLYWYRQAAGRGLQLLFYSVGIGQISSEVPQNLSASRPQDRQFILSSKKLLLSDSGFYLCAWSPGQGNATFGSGTRLTVV.